The next 23 T cell receptor beta chains were all read from a single sample in a study of blood T cell repertoires in COVID-19. Repertoires were generated with immunoSEQ multiplex PCR, while TCRdb's copy carries only in-frame clones and drops some. The sample includes about 110,000 clones, 75% to 90% of them seen just once. The specimen was peripheral blood. The receptor source for this set is a woman in her sixties or seventies with acute or convalescent COVID-19.

The chain joins TRBV14 to TRBJ2-3; TRBD2 aligns across 7 bases. The CDR3 is made up of 18 amino acids. Germline loops: CDR1 SGHDN, CDR2 FVKESK. Trimming cost V 0 bases and J 6 bases; bases outside gene matches: 15. The CDR3 bases are TGTGCCAGCAGCCAAGAACGCAGGCTAGCGGACCTCGGGGATACGCAGTATTTT. It codes for CASSQERRLADLGDTQYF.

This rearrangement joins TRBV7-3 to TRBJ1-6, with D hard to call. V dropped 1 base and J dropped 5 bases, with 6 bases sitting between them. CDR1 SGHTA and CDR2 FQGTGA come from the germline V gene. CDR3 length equals 14 residues. CDR3 sequence reads: CASSLKENNSPLHF. DNA for the CDR3: TGTGCCAGCAGCTTAAAGGAGAATAATTCACCCCTCCACTTT.

V is TRBV9 and J is TRBJ1-2; maybe TRBD1 (6 bases). The V end lost 3 bases, the J end lost 8 bases, and 11 bases lay between the germline ends. Germline V lookup: CDR1 SGDLS, CDR2 YYNGEE. The CDR3 is 12 residues long. In nucleotides, the CDR3 is TGTGCCAGCAGCGCCCAGGGGAACGGCTACACCTTC. Protein product: CASSAQGNGYTF.

This rearrangement joins TRBV2 to TRBJ2-3, with D perhaps matching TRBD1 (6 bases). V was trimmed by 7 bases and J by 2 bases, leaving 10 bases between them. The CDR3 contains 13 residues. CDR1 is SNHLY, CDR2 FYNNEI, per germline. CDR3: CASNRDTTDTQYF. DNA for the CDR3: TGTGCCAGCAACCGGGACACCACAGATACGCAGTATTTT.

The chain combines TRBV28 with TRBJ2-7; maybe TRBD2 (5 bases). V was trimmed by 6 bases and J by 2 bases, leaving 17 bases between them. In germline, CDR1 is MDHEN, CDR2 SYDVKM. The CDR3 covers 15 residues. The CDR3 DNA is TGTGCCAGCAGACTCCCCGGAGGCCCCACCTACGAGCAGTACTTC. This gives the protein CASRLPGGPTYEQYF.

The chain has TRBV2 and TRBJ1-6, with D perhaps matching TRBD1 (5 bases). CDR1 is SNHLY, CDR2 FYNNEI, per germline. CDR3 length: 14 residues. V was trimmed by 2 bases and J by 10 bases, leaving 12 bases between them. As DNA, the CDR3 is TGTGCCAGCAGTGAACCACAGCGGGGCTCACCCCTCCACTTT. Translated: CASSEPQRGSPLHF.

CDR3 amino acids: CASSGQVGEGYTF. CDR3 nucleotides: TGTGCCAGCTCAGGACAGGTTGGTGAGGGCTACACCTTC. The chain carries TRBV18 and TRBJ1-2; 7 bases are a match to TRBD1. Looked up from germline, CDR1 is KGHSH and CDR2 is LQKENI. CDR3 length: 13 residues. V was clipped by 5 bases and J by 8 bases; unmatched bases: 8.

V usage is TRBV19 and J usage is TRBJ1-2, with D tentatively TRBD1 (6 bases). The germline gives CDR1 LNHDA, CDR2 SQIVND (reference sequence). Trimming cost V 3 bases and J 4 bases, with 15 bases left between them. CDR3 size: 15 residues. As DNA, the CDR3 is TGTGCCAGTAGTATCCCAGCCGACAGGCGCTATGGCTACACCTTC. This gives the protein CASSIPADRRYGYTF.

This sequence joins TRBV28 and TRBJ1-5, with D possibly being TRBD1 (6 bases). With 6 bases removed from V and 0 bases from J, the gap between germline ends came to 12 bases. The CDR3 is made up of 15 amino acids. Germline V gene sequence: CDR1 MDHEN, CDR2 SYDVKM. CDR3 in DNA: TGTGCCAGCAGGGGGGGGCTTAATAGCAATCAGCCCCAGCATTTT. This codes for CASRGGLNSNQPQHF.

The rearrangement links TRBV5-6 to TRBJ2-3, with 7 nucleotides matching TRBD2. Germline CDR1 SGHDT, CDR2 YYEEEE. The CDR3 totals 13 residues. V lost 2 bases to trimming and J lost 8 bases; unmatched junction nucleotides: 5. In nucleotides, the CDR3 is TGTGCCAGCAGCTTCGGACGCGGGGGTACGCAGTATTTT. It translates to CASSFGRGGTQYF.

The gene calls are TRBV2 and TRBJ1-1; possible D gene TRBD1, 5 bases. V lost 6 bases to trimming and J lost 5 bases, with 16 bases between them. Germline V gene sequence: CDR1 SNHLY, CDR2 FYNNEI. The CDR3 extends over 14 amino acids. CDR3 region: CASSQGVLRTEAFF. The CDR3 DNA reads as TGTGCCAGCAGCCAAGGGGTATTGAGGACTGAAGCTTTCTTT. The full variable domain, its missing parts supplied by reference TRBV2 and TRBJ1-1, is EPEVTQTPSHQVTQMGQEVILRCVPISNHLYFYWYRQILGQKVEFLVSFYNNEISEKSEIFDDQFSVERPDGSNFTLKIRSTKLEDSAMYFCASSQGVLRTEAFFGQGTRLTVV.

This clone was seen a handful of times. V gene TRBV4-2 combines with J gene TRBJ2-1; tentative D call: TRBD2 (6 bases). V dropped 0 bases and J dropped 2 bases, with 11 bases sitting between them. CDR3 length: 16 residues. Germline values: CDR1 LGHNA, CDR2 YNFKEQ. CDR3 loop: CASSQERIAAYNEQFF. The CDR3 DNA follows: TGTGCCAGCAGCCAAGAAAGAATAGCGGCCTACAATGAGCAGTTCTTC.

The V and J genes are TRBV14 and TRBJ1-4; 10 nucleotides align to TRBD1. Germline CDR1 reads SGHDN; CDR2 reads FVKESK. V trimming: 3 bases; J trimming: 7 bases; junction bases outside the gene matches: 5. The CDR3 is 15 residues long. This chain's CDR3 is CASSHATGGSEKLFF. CDR3 nucleotide sequence: TGTGCCAGCAGCCATGCGACAGGGGGCTCTGAAAAACTGTTTTTT. Full variable domain (remainder filled in from reference TRBV14 and TRBJ1-4): EAGVTQFPSHSVIEKGQTVTLRCDPISGHDNLYWYRRVMGKEIKFLLHFVKESKQDESGMPNNRFLAERTGGTYSTLKVQPAELEDSGVYFCASSHATGGSEKLFFGSGTQLSVL.

This chain links TRBV19 with TRBJ1-5; TRBD1 matches 9 bases. Germline CDR1 reads LNHDA; CDR2 reads SQIVND (reference sequence). The CDR3 totals 17 residues. V lost 3 bases, J lost 1 base, and 7 bases stayed unmatched. In DNA, the CDR3 is TGTGCCAGTAGTATGAGGACAGGGGCTAGGAGCAATCAGCCCCAGCATTTT. Translating gives CASSMRTGARSNQPQHF.

J is TRBJ2-6 and V is TRBV19; D is ambiguous. The CDR3 has 16 residues. Germline values: CDR1 LNHDA, CDR2 SQIVND (reference sequence). Trimming shortened V by 6 bases and J by 0 bases, and 12 bases separated the two germline ends. The CDR3 is CASSAKRSSGANVLTF. The CDR3 region has the DNA TGTGCCAGTAGCGCGAAGAGGAGCTCTGGGGCCAACGTCCTGACTTTC. Complete variable domain (other parts from reference TRBV19 and TRBJ2-6): DGGITQSPKYLFRKEGQNVTLSCEQNLNHDAMYWYRQDPGQGLRLIYYSQIVNDFQKGDIAEGYSVSREKKESFPLTVTSAQKNPTAFYLCASSAKRSSGANVLTFGAGSRLTVL.

The chain links TRBV11-2 to TRBJ2-1; TRBD2 matches at 15 bases. Germline CDR1 reads SGHAT; CDR2 reads FQNNGV. The CDR3 totals 15 residues. V lost 11 bases, J lost 3 bases, and 5 bases stayed unmatched. The CDR3 nucleotides are TGTGCCGTACCGGGACTAGCGGGAGGCTACAATGAGCAGTTCTTC. Residues: CAVPGLAGGYNEQFF.

The rearrangement joins TRBV18 to TRBJ2-7, with 8 bases matching TRBD1. Germline assignment: CDR1 KGHSH and CDR2 LQKENI. V shed 4 bases and J 3 bases; nucleotides not matched to a gene: 8. This CDR3 is built from 15 residues. The CDR3 nucleotides are TGTGCCAGCTCACTGCTACCGGGACAGGACTACGAGCAGTACTTC. Its translation: CASSLLPGQDYEQYF.

This clone was seen only a few times. V gene TRBV6-2 or TRBV6-3 combines with J gene TRBJ1-5; TRBD1 aligns across 9 bases. CDR1 and CDR2 (germline): MNHEY, SVGEGT. The CDR3 has 16 amino acids. Unmatched junction bases numbered 6, after V lost 0 bases and J lost 6 bases. CDR3 sequence reads: CASSYSLQGAAQPQHF. For the CDR3, the DNA is TGTGCCAGCAGTTACTCCCTACAGGGGGCGGCTCAGCCCCAGCATTTT.

This clone was observed once. V usage is TRBV20-1 and J usage is TRBJ1-6, with a possible D match to TRBD1 (5 bases). Trimming stripped 3 bases from V and 6 bases from J, with 9 bases between. This CDR3 comprises 13 residues. Germline CDR1 is DFQATT and CDR2 is SNEGSKA (reference sequence). CDR3 residues: CSASRGINSPLHF. CDR3 DNA sequence: TGCAGTGCTAGTAGGGGAATTAATTCACCCCTCCACTTT.

This chain links TRBV6-2 or TRBV6-3 with TRBJ2-3, with D possibly being TRBD2 (5 bases). This CDR3 is 13 amino acids long. Between the trimmed V and J ends, which lost 6 bases and 10 bases, there was a span of 17 bases. Germline CDR1 is MNHEY and CDR2 is SVGEGT. CDR3 nucleotides: TGTGCCAGCAGCAATGGACTGGTCGACGCGCAGTATTTT. Its protein product is CASSNGLVDAQYF.

This clone was counted once. The J gene is TRBJ2-2, the V gene TRBV6-1, with 11 bases that match TRBD2. CDR1 and CDR2 (germline): MNHNS, SASEGT. Germline trimming cut 2 bases from V and 2 bases from J; bases unmatched to any gene: 10. CDR3 length: 19 amino acids. CDR3 in amino acids: CASSELPPTSGSNTGELFF. CDR3 coding DNA: TGTGCCAGCAGTGAACTCCCCCCCACTAGCGGGAGCAACACCGGGGAGCTGTTTTTT.

This chain joins TRBV3-1 (or the pseudogene TRBV3-2) and TRBJ2-7; D may be TRBD1 (6 bases). V gave up 1 base and J gave up 5 bases, with 15 bases separating them. CDR3 length: 15 amino acids. Per germline, CDR1 LGHDT and CDR2 YNNKEL (reference sequence). The CDR3 DNA is TGTGCCAGCAGCCAAGGAGGGGGAGTAGCAAACGAGCAGTACTTC. The encoded protein is CASSQGGGVANEQYF.

J is TRBJ2-7 and V is TRBV7-8; 8 positions agree with TRBD1. V was clipped by 0 bases and J by 5 bases; unmatched bases: 6. The CDR3 spans 15 residues. CDR1 SGHVS and CDR2 FQNEAQ come from the germline V gene. The CDR3 coding sequence is TGTGCCAGCAGCTTAGCGGTCGCAGGGGGCGACGAGCAGTACTTC. Amino acid sequence: CASSLAVAGGDEQYF.